Presented here are 27 T cell receptor beta chains from one specimen sequenced in a study of graft-versus-host responses after intestinal transplantation. Measured with immunoSEQ multiplex PCR; TCRdb has only the in-frame clones, and not every one. The sample has around 90,000 clones, approximately 94% seen once. Their specific antigens are unknown. The sample in question was unstimulated CD4+ T cells sorted from spleen or lymph node cells, obtained before transplant. The receptors shown here come from a human donor who was the organ donor for an intestinal transplant.

The chain uses TRBV27 and TRBJ2-3, with TRBD2 matching over 10 bases. Germline-derived CDR1 and CDR2 are MNHEY and SMNVEV (reference sequence). V trimming: 2 bases; J trimming: 6 bases; junction bases outside the gene matches: 5. This CDR3 is built from 15 residues. The CDR3 nucleotides are TGTGCCAGCAGTTTAAGCGGGGGGGAGTGGGATACGCAGTATTTT. This codes for CASSLSGGEWDTQYF.

V is TRBV4-3 and J is TRBJ1-5, with D possibly being TRBD1 (5 bases). Germline CDR1 and CDR2: LGHNA and YSLEER. V was shortened by 4 bases and J by 4 bases, with 11 bases between the two germline ends. This CDR3 region has 14 residues. The CDR3 nucleotides are TGCGCCAGCAGCCTAGACAGCAAAAATCAGCCCCAGCATTTT. It yields the protein CASSLDSKNQPQHF.

The V call is TRBV5-6, the J call TRBJ1-2; 7 bases agree with TRBD1. From germline, CDR1 is SGHDT and CDR2 YYEEEE. This CDR3 region has 15 residues. Trimming at V came to 3 bases and at J to 4 bases, leaving 9 bases not matched to a gene. CDR3 protein: CASSSLNRDSYGYTF. The CDR3 DNA reads TGTGCCAGCAGCTCACTGAACCGGGACAGCTATGGCTACACCTTC.

The chain combines TRBV5-1 with TRBJ2-6; possibly TRBD1 for D (6 bases). The CDR3 consists of 15 residues. Germline CDR1 and CDR2: SGHRS and YFSETQ. V was pared by 7 bases and J by 3 bases, with 14 bases between. The CDR3 DNA reads TGCGCCAGCGCGCCCCGGGACAATGGGGCCAACGTCCTGACTTTC. Its translation is CASAPRDNGANVLTF.

The chain recombines TRBV7-2 with TRBJ1-2; 8 nucleotides agree with TRBD1. Trimming at V came to 5 bases and at J to 5 bases, leaving 4 bases not matched to a gene. Germline V gene sequence: CDR1 SGHTA, CDR2 FQGNSA. The CDR3 contains 13 residues. CDR3 protein: CASSTGGSYGYTF. Written as DNA, the CDR3 is TGTGCCAGCAGCACAGGGGGTTCTTATGGCTACACCTTC.

Regarding this clone: A read error may produce the germline difference seen at one junction end. The chain has TRBV9 and TRBJ1-2; TRBD1 agrees at 9 bases. Germline V CDR1 and CDR2: SGDLS, YYNGEE. The CDR3 is 14 amino acids. CDR3 in DNA: TGTGCCTGCAGCGTCGACAGGGGGATCTATGGCTACACCTTC. Protein sequence: CACSVDRGIYGYTF.

V gene TRBV27 combines with J gene TRBJ1-3; no definite D call. The germline V gene encodes CDR1 MNHEY and CDR2 SMNVEV (reference sequence). V dropped 0 bases and J dropped 0 bases, with 9 bases sitting between them. The length of the CDR3 is 16 residues. The CDR3 coding sequence is TGTGCCAGCAGTTTATCCGTCCAGAGCTCTGGAAACACCATATATTTT. Amino acids: CASSLSVQSSGNTIYF.

The V call is TRBV7-9, the J call TRBJ2-7; tentative D call: TRBD2 (5 bases). There are 14 residues in the CDR3. Germline CDR1 and CDR2: SEHNR and FQNEAQ (reference sequence). V gave up 3 bases and J gave up 3 bases, with 12 bases separating them. CDR3 loop: CASSLDSKSYEQYF. The CDR3 DNA reads as TGTGCCAGCAGCTTGGACTCTAAAAGCTACGAGCAGTACTTC. Full variable domain (remainder filled in from reference TRBV7-9 and TRBJ2-7): DTGVSQNPRHKITKRGQNVTFRCDPISEHNRLYWYRQTLGQGPEFLTYFQNEAQLEKSRLLSDRFSAERPKGSFSTLEIQRTEQGDSAMYLCASSLDSKSYEQYFGPGTRLTVT.

This chain joins TRBV10-3 and TRBJ2-1; TRBD1 matches 9 bases. Germline loops: CDR1 ENHRY, CDR2 SYGVKD. This CDR3 has 17 residues. Unmatched junction bases numbered 13, after V lost 3 bases and J lost 7 bases. The CDR3 here is CAISDIVTGGPFNEQFF. The CDR3 DNA reads as TGTGCCATCAGTGATATCGTTACAGGGGGCCCCTTTAATGAGCAGTTCTTC.

In DNA, the CDR3 is TGCGCCAGCAGAGGACAGATGAACACTGAAGCTTTCTTT. It translates to CASRGQMNTEAFF. The rearrangement joins TRBV5-1 to TRBJ1-1; D perhaps matches TRBD1 (6 bases). CDR1 and CDR2 from the germline V gene are SGHRS and YFSETQ. The V end was cut by 5 bases, the J end by 0 bases, with 8 bases between. The CDR3 loop spans 13 amino acids.

V usage is TRBV28 and J usage is TRBJ1-2, with D possibly matching TRBD1 (5 bases). Trimming removed 6 bases from V and 7 bases from J, with 12 bases in between. Germline CDR1 and CDR2: MDHEN and SYDVKM. The CDR3 runs to 12 residues. The CDR3 region is CASSQGTGGYTF. CDR3 bases: TGTGCCAGCAGCCAAGGGACCGGTGGCTACACCTTC.

The V call is TRBV30, the J call TRBJ2-5, with TRBD2 matching over 9 bases. Germline CDR1 is GTSNPN and CDR2 is SVGIG (reference sequence). The CDR3 totals 15 residues. V shed 2 bases and J 9 bases; nucleotides not matched to a gene: 13. CDR3 sequence: CAWSFAGGAVEAQYF. In DNA, the CDR3 is TGTGCCTGGAGTTTTGCGGGGGGGGCCGTGGAGGCCCAGTACTTC.

This sequence joins TRBV28 and TRBJ1-4; 9 nucleotides line up with TRBD1. This CDR3 comprises 15 residues. Trimming took 5 bases from V and 4 from J; bases not matched to a gene: 5. Germline-derived CDR1 and CDR2 are MDHEN and SYDVKM. The DNA for the CDR3 is TGTGCCAGCAGTCCGACAGGGGGTGGTAATGAAAAACTGTTTTTT. Translated, it gives CASSPTGGGNEKLFF.

The chain links TRBV7-9 to TRBJ1-2; D unresolved. The CDR3 is made up of 18 amino acids. The V and J ends lost 1 base and 2 bases respectively, with 20 bases between them. Germline loops: CDR1 SEHNR, CDR2 FQNEAQ (reference sequence). Here the CDR3 DNA reads TGTGCCAGCAGCTTAGGGGTAGTAGACTCCTTGGGGAACTATGGCTACACCTTC. This sequence encodes CASSLGVVDSLGNYGYTF.

This clone was observed a handful of times. The chain employs TRBV6-1 and TRBJ1-2; no definite D call. The CDR3 is 13 amino acids. Trimming shortened V by 4 bases and J by 2 bases, and 8 bases separated the two germline ends. Germline V gene data show CDR1 as MNHNS and CDR2 as SASEGT. The CDR3: CASSGPENYGYTF. The CDR3 DNA reads as TGTGCCAGCAGTGGACCTGAAAACTATGGCTACACCTTC.

V and J are TRBV6-1 and TRBJ2-7; no clear D gene. This CDR3 spans 13 amino acids. V gave up 7 bases and J gave up 2 bases, with 12 bases separating them. CDR1 MNHNS and CDR2 SASEGT come from the germline V gene. The CDR3 DNA is TGTGCCAGCACAAGTTGGCCCGCCTACGAGCAGTACTTC. Amino acids: CASTSWPAYEQYF.

The V call is TRBV7-2, the J call TRBJ2-7; TRBD1 might be the D (6 bases). V dropped 2 bases and J dropped 2 bases, with 13 bases sitting between them. The CDR3 is made up of 15 amino acids. From germline, CDR1 is SGHTA and CDR2 FQGNSA. The CDR3 protein is CASSLSGQSPYEQYF. In DNA form, the CDR3 reads TGTGCCAGCAGCTTATCAGGACAGAGCCCCTACGAGCAGTACTTC.

The chain employs TRBV7-9 and TRBJ1-1, with D hard to call. V lost 3 bases and J lost 5, with 13 bases in between. This CDR3 is 14 amino acids long. Germline V CDR1 and CDR2: SEHNR, FQNEAQ (reference sequence). CDR3 loop: CASSFWSGGTEAFF. The CDR3 nucleotides read TGTGCCAGCAGCTTTTGGTCAGGCGGGACTGAAGCTTTCTTT.

The V call is TRBV5-4, the J call TRBJ1-2, with 9 nucleotides matching TRBD1. Per germline, CDR1 SGHNT and CDR2 YYREEE (reference sequence). The CDR3 sequence is 17 residues long. Trimming took 2 bases from V and 0 from J; bases not matched to a gene: 8. DNA for the CDR3: TGTGCCAGCAGCTTTCAACAGGGGGCATCCCCTAACTATGGCTACACCTTC. Protein: CASSFQQGASPNYGYTF.

The chain uses TRBV28 and TRBJ1-1; 8 bases align to TRBD1. V shed 0 bases, J shed 1 base, and the junction held 10 bases outside the gene matches. Germline V gene lookup returns CDR1 MDHEN and CDR2 SYDVKM. CDR3 length: 18 amino acids. This chain's CDR3 is CASSLWGRGRIRNTEAFF. In nucleotides, the CDR3 is TGTGCCAGCAGTTTATGGGGCAGGGGGCGAATCCGGAACACTGAAGCTTTCTTT.

This clone came up once. The chain has TRBV4-3 and TRBJ1-5; D is unresolved. CDR3 length equals 14 residues. V dropped 0 bases and J dropped 4 bases, with 7 bases sitting between them. The germline V gene encodes CDR1 LGHNA and CDR2 YSLEER. In DNA, the CDR3 is TGCGCCAGCAGCCAAGATCCAATGAATCAGCCCCAGCATTTT. Translating it yields CASSQDPMNQPQHF.

Only one count was recorded for this clone. The chain joins TRBV6-6 to TRBJ1-5; unclear D gene. The CDR3 is 12 amino acids. Per the germline V gene, CDR1 is MNHNY and CDR2 is SVGAGI (reference sequence). V lost 7 bases, J lost 6 bases, and 10 bases lay in between. CDR3 DNA sequence: TGTGCCAGCACCGACACCGCTCAGCCCCAGCATTTT. The encoded protein is CASTDTAQPQHF.

V gene TRBV10-3 combines with J gene TRBJ2-5, with D perhaps matching TRBD2 (7 bases). The CDR3 spans 15 residues. Germline V lookup: CDR1 ENHRY, CDR2 SYGVKD. V dropped 3 bases and J dropped 2 bases, with 13 bases sitting between them. CDR3 in amino acids: CAISDSRGGQETQYF. The DNA for the CDR3 is TGTGCCATCAGTGATAGTAGGGGGGGGCAAGAGACCCAGTACTTC.

The rearrangement joins TRBV2 to TRBJ2-7; 12 nucleotides line up with TRBD2. This CDR3 comprises 15 residues. The junction had 13 bases not matched to a gene; V was cut back by 9 bases and J by 7 bases. CDR1 is SNHLY, CDR2 FYNNEI, per germline. The CDR3 sequence: CASHPSGGGYREQYF. The DNA for the CDR3 is TGTGCCAGTCACCCTAGCGGGGGGGGTTATCGGGAGCAGTACTTC.

This chain links TRBV7-8 with TRBJ1-1; possibly TRBD1 for D (5 bases). The CDR3 extends over 14 amino acids. Trimming shortened V by 1 base and J by 5 bases, and 11 bases separated the two germline ends. In germline, CDR1 is SGHVS, CDR2 FQNEAQ. Here the CDR3 reads CASSLGRDGTEAFF. The CDR3 DNA sequence: TGTGCCAGCAGCTTAGGAAGGGACGGGACTGAAGCTTTCTTT.

J is TRBJ2-5 and V is TRBV14; a weak D match, TRBD2 (5 bases). This CDR3 has 12 residues. V was clipped by 0 bases and J by 13 bases, with 12 bases between them. CDR1 SGHDN and CDR2 FVKESK come from the germline V gene. The CDR3 loop is CASSQDMASRYF. The CDR3 DNA sequence: TGTGCCAGCAGCCAAGATATGGCTAGCCGGTACTTC.

V gene TRBV20-1 combines with J gene TRBJ1-2, with D hard to call. The CDR3 spans 11 residues. With 0 bases removed from V and 8 bases from J, the gap between germline ends came to 7 bases. Per the germline V gene, CDR1 is DFQATT and CDR2 is SNEGSKA (reference sequence). DNA for the CDR3: TGCAGTGCTAGAGATAGGGAGGGCTACACCTTC. Protein product: CSARDREGYTF.